A single sample is the source of the 19 T cell receptor beta chains below, sequenced in a study of blood T cell repertoires in COVID-19. Assay: immunoSEQ multiplex PCR; the TCRdb copy retains only in-frame clones and omits some. The table lists some 160,000 clones, about 89% of them singletons. The sample taken for sequencing was peripheral blood. The origin of the receptors is a man in his 60s with acute or convalescent COVID-19.

CDR3 residues: CASSVTGTGLETEAFF. DNA of the CDR3: TGCGCCAGCAGCGTTACCGGGACAGGGTTGGAGACTGAAGCTTTCTTT. V usage is TRBV5-1 and J usage is TRBJ1-1; TRBD1 agrees at 9 bases. Germline CDR1 and CDR2: SGHRS and YFSETQ. Trimming removed 4 bases from V and 5 bases from J; junction bases left unmatched: 12. This CDR3 has 16 residues.

This clone was observed many times. This chain links TRBV5-4 with TRBJ2-7; 9 bases align to TRBD1. The CDR3 has 16 amino acids. Germline CDR1 reads SGHNT; CDR2 reads YYREEE (reference sequence). The V segment lost 4 bases and the J segment 6 bases; nucleotides outside the gene matches: 14. CDR3 sequence (DNA): TGTGCCAGCAGCCCCTCCGGGACAGGGAATTCTTTCGAGCAGTACTTC. Residues: CASSPSGTGNSFEQYF.

This chain joins TRBV7-2 and TRBJ2-1, with D perhaps matching TRBD2 (6 bases). V lost 1 base and J lost 7, with 14 bases in between. This CDR3 spans 15 amino acids. Per germline, CDR1 SGHTA and CDR2 FQGNSA. The CDR3 sequence: CASSLGGTRRNEQFF. CDR3 DNA sequence: TGTGCCAGCAGCTTAGGCGGGACCCGCCGAAATGAGCAGTTCTTC.

The rearrangement links TRBV4-1 to TRBJ1-2; D is ambiguous. Trimming took off 0 bases at V and 3 bases at J, with 11 bases between the two ends. This CDR3 is built from 15 residues. Germline-derived CDR1 and CDR2 are MGHRA and YSYEKL. The CDR3 DNA reads as TGCGCCAGCAGCCAAGATTTCTCAGTTCACTATGGCTACACCTTC. Amino acids: CASSQDFSVHYGYTF.

The CDR3 DNA reads as TGTGCCAGCAGCTTGCAACAGGGGGCGGTTTCACCCCTCCACTTT. It yields the protein CASSLQQGAVSPLHF. The genes are TRBV7-6 and TRBJ1-6; 9 positions agree with TRBD1. V was clipped by 3 bases and J by 9 bases; unmatched bases: 6. CDR1 and CDR2 from the germline V gene are SGHVS and FNYEAQ. This CDR3 has 15 amino acids.

The chain combines TRBV7-2 with TRBJ1-5; 8 nucleotides agree with TRBD1. V lost 5 bases to trimming and J lost 1 base; unmatched junction nucleotides: 7. There are 16 residues in the CDR3. The germline V gene has CDR1 SGHTA and CDR2 FQGNSA. CDR3 DNA: TGTGCCAGCAGCGGACAGGGTTTACGGAGCAATCAGCCCCAGCATTTT. Protein product: CASSGQGLRSNQPQHF. The variable domain in full, with the rest retrieved from reference TRBV7-2 and TRBJ1-5, is GAGVSQSPSNKVTEKGKDVELRCDPISGHTALYWYRQSLGQGLEFLIYFQGNSAPDKSGLPSDRFSAERTGGSVSTLTIQRTQQEDSAVYLCASSGQGLRSNQPQHFGDGTRLSIL.

The chain employs TRBV2 and TRBJ2-1; D perhaps matches TRBD1 (5 bases). The CDR3 loop spans 13 amino acids. Trimming left V 6 bases short and J 12 bases short, with 18 bases between. CDR1 and CDR2 (germline): SNHLY, FYNNEI. The CDR3 nucleotides are TGTGCCAGCAGCAGGGCCCCGCAAAGCAGGCAGTTCTTC. Amino acids: CASSRAPQSRQFF.

The gene calls are TRBV6-1 and TRBJ2-3, with TRBD1 as a possible D gene (5 bases). The V gene lost 2 bases and the J gene lost 6 bases, with 9 bases spanning the gap. The germline V gene encodes CDR1 MNHNS and CDR2 SASEGT. The CDR3 covers 13 residues. CDR3 sequence reads: CASSETGGDTQYF. CDR3 sequence (DNA): TGTGCCAGCAGTGAAACAGGTGGGGATACGCAGTATTTT.

In its sample, this clone was seen once. This chain uses TRBV5-6 with TRBJ1-2; no definite D call. Germline V CDR1 and CDR2: SGHDT, YYEEEE. The V gene lost 0 bases and the J gene lost 3 bases, with 3 bases spanning the gap. This CDR3 is 12 amino acids long. CDR3 sequence (DNA): TGTGCCAGCAGCTTGGCGGACTATGGCTACACCTTC. Translation: CASSLADYGYTF.

This clone was seen a single time. The V and J genes are TRBV29-1 and TRBJ1-1, with D possibly being TRBD1 (6 bases). V shed 1 base and J shed 4 bases, with 16 bases lying between them. The CDR3 is 15 residues long. CDR1 and CDR2 from the germline V gene are SQVTM and ANQGSEA. CDR3 coding DNA: TGCAGCGTTGAAGCCCCCAGGGGAGTTGGCACTGAAGCTTTCTTT. This gives the protein CSVEAPRGVGTEAFF.

V usage is TRBV19 and J usage is TRBJ1-5; unclear D gene. With 6 bases removed from V and 6 bases from J, the gap between germline ends came to 9 bases. The CDR3 length is 12 residues. Germline lookup yields CDR1 LNHDA and CDR2 SQIVND (reference sequence). The DNA for the CDR3 is TGTGCCAGTAGGGGCGCGGGTCAGCCCCAGCATTTT. Its protein product is CASRGAGQPQHF.

The rearrangement uses TRBV10-3 and TRBJ1-2; D uncertain. The length of the CDR3 is 12 residues. V was pared by 4 bases and J by 8 bases, with 11 bases between. Germline assignment: CDR1 ENHRY and CDR2 SYGVKD. CDR3 protein: CAISAVRWGYTF. The CDR3, as DNA: TGTGCCATCAGTGCAGTCAGGTGGGGCTACACCTTC.

The chain recombines TRBV7-2 with TRBJ2-7; D possibly corresponds to TRBD2 (5 bases). The CDR3 has 14 amino acids. V dropped 0 bases and J dropped 0 bases, with 6 bases sitting between them. The germline CDR1 and CDR2 sequences are SGHTA and FQGNSA. CDR3 sequence reads: CASSLAGSSYEQYF. The CDR3 bases are TGTGCCAGCAGCTTAGCGGGGAGCTCCTACGAGCAGTACTTC.

This clone was recorded once. The rearrangement uses TRBV11-2 and TRBJ1-6; TRBD1 matches 9 bases. CDR1 is SGHAT, CDR2 FQNNGV, per germline. J was trimmed by 10 bases and V by 4 bases; bases with no gene match: 5. CDR3 length: 14 residues. The CDR3 sequence: CASSSTGGQSPLHF. The CDR3 DNA sequence: TGTGCCAGCAGCTCCACAGGGGGCCAGTCACCCCTCCACTTT.

This clone was observed once. The chain uses TRBV6-5 and TRBJ2-2; D possibly corresponds to TRBD2 (6 bases). Germline values: CDR1 MNHEY, CDR2 SVGAGI. Trimming took 10 bases from V and 5 from J, leaving 11 bases between them. This CDR3 is built from 12 residues. CDR3 in DNA: TGTGCCATTGGGACTGTAACCGGGGAGCTGTTTTTT. Its translation is CAIGTVTGELFF.

The CDR3: CASTLLGNTEAFF. In DNA form, the CDR3 reads TGTGCCAGTACCCTTCTCGGGAACACTGAAGCTTTCTTT. The rearrangement links TRBV19 to TRBJ1-1, with no clear D. The CDR3 loop spans 13 amino acids. Trimming removed 7 bases from V and 1 base from J, with 10 bases in between. Germline V gene lookup returns CDR1 LNHDA and CDR2 SQIVND (reference sequence).

The chain combines TRBV10-2 with TRBJ1-1, with 11 positions matching TRBD1. Looked up from germline, CDR1 is WSHSY and CDR2 is SAAADI. The CDR3 has 16 amino acids. Trimming took 5 bases from V and 4 from J; bases not matched to a gene: 9. CDR3 in amino acids: CASSIFGTGGITEAFF. DNA for the CDR3: TGCGCCAGCAGTATTTTTGGGACAGGGGGTATCACTGAAGCTTTCTTT.

This chain links TRBV19 with TRBJ1-2; 7 positions match TRBD1. Per the germline V gene, CDR1 is LNHDA and CDR2 is SQIVND (reference sequence). The V and J ends lost 9 bases and 4 bases, in that order; junction bases with no gene match: 14. The CDR3 is made up of 15 amino acids. CDR3 residues: CASARPDRPGYGYTF. The CDR3, as DNA: TGTGCCAGCGCGCGCCCGGACAGGCCTGGCTATGGCTACACCTTC.

The chain links TRBV7-3 to TRBJ1-1, with D hard to call. Germline CDR1 reads SGHTA; CDR2 reads FQGTGA. The length of the CDR3 is 13 residues. The V end was cut by 0 bases, the J end by 4 bases, with 6 bases between. The CDR3 protein is CASSLTGTTEAFF. In DNA, the CDR3 is TGTGCCAGCAGCTTAACCGGTACCACTGAAGCTTTCTTT.